Each of the 10 T cell receptor beta chains below was sequenced from the same sample in a study of T cell repertoires in cytomegalovirus infection. One entry per CDR3 protein, called by TCRdb with MiXCR from the reads. The data hold just under 300,000 distinct CDR3 sequences, with around 9.6% observed a single time. Input material: PBMCs. These receptors were taken from a human donor in good health (CMV status not recorded). Some clones in this sample may be carry-over from other donors' samples.

This clonotype was counted ten times or more. The chain combines TRBV13 with TRBJ2-1, with D uncertain. CDR1 and CDR2 (germline): PRHDT, FYEKMQ (reference sequence). The CDR3 runs to 11 residues. The V end lost 5 bases, the J end lost 10 bases, and 9 bases lay between the germline ends. The CDR3 spells CASSADPEQFF. Written as DNA, the CDR3 is TGTGCCAGCAGCGCGGACCCCGAGCAGTTCTTC.

This clonotype was counted ten times or more. The rearrangement uses TRBV7-2 and TRBJ2-5, with D possibly TRBD2 on 7 matching bases. V was clipped by 6 bases and J by 4 bases, with 18 bases between them. In germline, CDR1 is SGHTA, CDR2 FQGNSA. This CDR3 contains 15 residues. The CDR3: CASRSSQGRVETQYF. The CDR3 DNA follows: TGTGCCAGCAGATCCTCCCAGGGGAGGGTAGAGACCCAGTACTTC.

This clonotype was counted ten times or more. This chain uses TRBV5-6 with TRBJ2-7; possibly TRBD2 for D (6 bases). The CDR3 extends over 15 amino acids. Germline assignment: CDR1 SGHDT and CDR2 YYEEEE. The V and J ends lost 0 bases and 2 bases respectively, with 12 bases between them. The CDR3 bases are TGTGCCAGCAGCTTGGTCCAGCGGGCCGCCTACGAGCAGTACTTC. Its translation is CASSLVQRAAYEQYF.

This clonotype was counted many times. The chain couples TRBV20-1 to TRBJ2-5; D not certain. Trimming took 0 bases from V and 2 from J, leaving 10 bases between them. Germline V gene data show CDR1 as DFQATT and CDR2 as SNEGSKA (reference sequence). The CDR3 is 14 amino acids. CDR3 DNA: TGCAGTGCTAGAGATCAACCAATACAAGAGACCCAGTACTTC. Protein sequence: CSARDQPIQETQYF.

Concerning this clonotype: A single base separates this from a much larger clone, so it may be a read error. The V gene is TRBV6-2 or TRBV6-3, the J gene TRBJ2-6; D gene ambiguous. Trimming cost V 11 bases and J 0 bases, with 11 bases left between them. CDR3 size: 14 residues. CDR1 and CDR2 (germline): MNHEY, SVGEGT. The CDR3 here is CASLESSGANVLTF. The CDR3 nucleotides are TGTGCCTCCCTCGAGAGCTCTGGGGCCAACGTCCTGACTTTC.

This clonotype was detected many times. Here the CDR3 reads CASSGERGQGSTDTQYF. CDR3 in DNA: TGTGCCAGCAGCGGTGAAAGAGGACAGGGGTCCACAGATACGCAGTATTTT. This chain connects TRBV7-9 to TRBJ2-3; 9 bases map to TRBD1. The V and J ends lost 5 bases and 2 bases, in that order; junction bases with no gene match: 11. The CDR3 is made up of 17 amino acids. The germline CDR1 and CDR2 sequences are SEHNR and FQNEAQ (reference sequence).

In this sample, this clonotype turned up many times. The chain is built from TRBV7-2 and TRBJ1-4, with D perhaps matching TRBD1 (6 bases). Germline V gene data show CDR1 as SGHTA and CDR2 as FQGNSA. V lost 1 base to trimming and J lost 12 bases, with 12 bases between them. The CDR3 spans 13 residues. DNA for the CDR3: TGTGCCAGCAGCTTAGTTTCCGGGGGCGAACTGTTTTTT. Residues: CASSLVSGGELFF.

Ten or more counts support this clonotype. This chain joins TRBV6-1 and TRBJ2-7, with D perhaps TRBD1 (6 bases). This CDR3 comprises 15 residues. Germline assignment: CDR1 MNHNS and CDR2 SASEGT. Trimming stripped 6 bases from V and 1 base from J, with 16 bases between. CDR3 region: CASSRGGPGSYEQYV. The CDR3 coding sequence is TGTGCCAGCAGCCGAGGGGGACCCGGATCCTACGAGCAGTACGTC.

The genes are TRBV10-2 and TRBJ2-1; 7 nucleotides agree with TRBD2. This CDR3 comprises 15 residues. V was pared by 1 base and J by 6 bases, with 6 bases of the junction left unmatched. CDR1 WSHSY and CDR2 SAAADI come from the germline V gene. The CDR3 DNA is TGCGCCAGCAGTGAGTGGGGGGGATCTTCCAATGAGCAGTTCTTC. Translated, it gives CASSEWGGSSNEQFF.

This clonotype was seen ten or more times. The chain recombines TRBV7-9 with TRBJ2-5; maybe TRBD2 (5 bases). CDR3 length: 14 residues. The V end was cut by 5 bases, the J end by 5 bases, with 15 bases between. Germline V gene data show CDR1 as SEHNR and CDR2 as FQNEAQ (reference sequence). The CDR3 region has the DNA TGTGCCAGCAGCCAGTCCCGGGATGCGGAGACCCAGTACTTC. Its translation is CASSQSRDAETQYF.